One and the same sample provided the 23 T cell receptor beta chains below, sequenced in a study of T cells in Graves' hyperthyroidism and ophthalmopathy. RNA transcripts were the template for amplifying TCR beta CDR3 regions. HTBI primers were employed in a first-round RT-PCR of the TCR CDR3. MiXCR, applied by TCRdb to the multiplex PCR reads, yields one record per CDR3 protein. The profile shows some 490,000 distinct CDR3 sequences, roughly 22% of them singletons. The sequenced material came from blood. These receptors all stem from a woman in her seventies with Graves' ophthalmopathy.

The chain links TRBV5-1 to TRBJ2-7; TRBD1 is a possible D gene (6 bases). Germline CDR1 and CDR2: SGHRS and YFSETQ. V dropped 2 bases and J dropped 2 bases, with 11 bases sitting between them. The CDR3 length is 14 residues. CDR3 in DNA: TGCGCCAGCAGCTTAAAACAGGGCACCTACGAGCAGTACTTC. Amino acids: CASSLKQGTYEQYF.

The V and J genes are TRBV27 and TRBJ2-2; 9 bases agree with TRBD2. CDR1 and CDR2 from the germline V gene are MNHEY and SMNVEV (reference sequence). V lost 1 base to trimming and J lost 5 bases; unmatched junction nucleotides: 8. The CDR3 consists of 17 residues. The DNA of the CDR3 is TGTGCCAGCAGTTTATATGGTAGCGGGAGTAGTACCGGGGAGCTGTTTTTT. Protein product: CASSLYGSGSSTGELFF.

The CDR3 DNA follows: TGTGCCAGTAGGAGCAGGGAGATCCAGCCCCAGCATTTT. Amino acid sequence: CASRSREIQPQHF. The rearrangement uses TRBV19 and TRBJ1-5, with a weak D call TRBD1 (5 bases). The V and J ends lost 6 bases and 7 bases respectively, with 13 bases between them. CDR1 is LNHDA, CDR2 SQIVND, per germline (reference sequence). This CDR3 has 13 residues.

There are a few counts of this clonotype. The V call is TRBV19, the J call TRBJ2-3, with D unresolved. Germline V CDR1 and CDR2: LNHDA, SQIVND (reference sequence). CDR3 size: 13 residues. V was pared by 4 bases and J by 2 bases, with 7 bases between. This chain's CDR3 is CASSNAHTDTQYF. CDR3 DNA: TGTGCCAGTAGTAATGCACACACAGATACGCAGTATTTT.

This clonotype was detected many times. The gene calls are TRBV20-1 and TRBJ2-7; no reliable D call. Germline V CDR1 and CDR2: DFQATT, SNEGSKA (reference sequence). With 3 bases removed from V and 6 bases from J, the gap between germline ends came to 15 bases. This CDR3 region has 13 residues. CDR3 nucleotides: TGCAGTGCTAGTATAATAAGTAGGCGCGAGCAGTACTTC. It is translated as CSASIISRREQYF.

The rearrangement links TRBV12-3 or TRBV12-4 to TRBJ2-5, with D tentatively TRBD1 (7 bases). V dropped 5 bases and J dropped 7 bases, with 14 bases sitting between them. The CDR3 totals 13 residues. CDR3: CASSPRQGGTQYF. The CDR3 DNA is TGTGCCAGCAGTCCTAGACAGGGAGGGACCCAGTACTTC.

This clonotype was picked up one time. The V gene is TRBV4-3, the J gene TRBJ1-5, with D perhaps matching TRBD1 (6 bases). Germline loops: CDR1 LGHNA, CDR2 YSLEER. The CDR3 contains 14 residues. Trimming pared 2 bases from V and 6 bases from J, leaving 11 bases between. The CDR3 bases are TGCGCCAGCAGCCAAACAGGGAGTTCTCAGCCCCAGCATTTT. Protein: CASSQTGSSQPQHF.

A note on this clonotype: Just one base apart from a much larger clone, this may be a read error. This sequence joins TRBV20-1 and TRBJ2-1; weak D call: TRBD2 (5 bases). The DNA end favors TRBJ2-7, so the J call may be wrong. This CDR3 has 12 residues. Looked up from germline, CDR1 is DFQATT and CDR2 is SNEGSKA (reference sequence). This chain's CDR3 is CSARRGDNEQYF. The CDR3 DNA follows: TGCAGTGCTCGTCGGGGAGACAATGAGCAGTACTTC.

This rearrangement joins TRBV6-2 or TRBV6-3 to TRBJ1-4, with 7 bases aligning to TRBD1. The junction had 4 bases not matched to a gene; V was cut back by 5 bases and J by 7 bases. CDR1 and CDR2 from the germline V gene are MNHEY and SVGEGT. The CDR3 contains 13 residues. CDR3 loop: CASSQRGPEKLFF. For the CDR3, the DNA is TGTGCCAGCAGTCAAAGGGGGCCTGAAAAACTGTTTTTT.

This clonotype was picked up many times. V gene TRBV12-3 or TRBV12-4 combines with J gene TRBJ2-3; 7 nucleotides match TRBD2. V shed 2 bases and J 0 bases; nucleotides not matched to a gene: 5. This CDR3 has 16 amino acids. CDR3 loop: CASSLRVSGSTDTQYF. The CDR3 nucleotides read TGTGCCAGCAGTTTAAGAGTTAGCGGGAGCACAGATACGCAGTATTTT.

This chain links TRBV30 with TRBJ2-6; possibly TRBD1 for D (5 bases). The CDR3 spans 15 residues. Germline-derived CDR1 and CDR2 are GTSNPN and SVGIG (reference sequence). V shed 5 bases and J shed 0 bases, with 11 bases lying between them. The CDR3 DNA reads TGTGCCTGGGCCGTACAGGTCTCTGGGGCCAACGTCCTGACTTTC. Translation gives CAWAVQVSGANVLTF.

The genes are TRBV7-3 and TRBJ2-3, with TRBD1 matching over 10 bases. The junction had 2 bases not matched to a gene; V was cut back by 1 base and J by 4 bases. Germline V CDR1 and CDR2: SGHTA, FQGTGA. This CDR3 has 15 residues. In DNA form, the CDR3 reads TGTGCCAGCAGCTTAATGGGACAGGGGTCAGATACGCAGTATTTT. This encodes CASSLMGQGSDTQYF.

The chain links TRBV5-1 to TRBJ2-7; 12 bases map to TRBD2. Per germline, CDR1 SGHRS and CDR2 YFSETQ. J was trimmed by 5 bases and V by 4 bases; bases with no gene match: 7. CDR3 length: 15 residues. CDR3 sequence (DNA): TGCGCCAGCAGCAATCTAGCGGGAGGGAAAAACGAGCAGTACTTC. It is translated as CASSNLAGGKNEQYF.

This clonotype has at least ten counts. The CDR3 nucleotides are TGTGCCAGCAGCTTAAGGGGGGCGGACGGGACCTACGAGCAGTACTTC. Amino acids: CASSLRGADGTYEQYF. This chain uses TRBV7-2 with TRBJ2-7; D may match TRBD1 or TRBD2 (6 bases each). CDR1 is SGHTA and CDR2 is FQGNSA in the germline V gene. V was cut by 2 bases and J by 2 bases, with 16 bases left in between. The CDR3 has 16 residues.

At least ten counts were recorded for this clonotype. This chain uses TRBV12-3 or TRBV12-4 with TRBJ2-5, with 10 bases aligning to TRBD2. The V segment lost 2 bases and the J segment 4 bases; nucleotides outside the gene matches: 4. The CDR3 has 15 amino acids. The DNA for the CDR3 is TGTGCCAGCAGTTTATCCAGCGGGAGGGGAGAGACCCAGTACTTC. Amino acid sequence: CASSLSSGRGETQYF.

There are a few counts of this clonotype. CDR3 nucleotide sequence: TGTGCCTGGAGTACGGACTACGAGCAGTACTTC. Translation: CAWSTDYEQYF. The chain is built from TRBV30 and TRBJ2-7; D ambiguous. CDR1 and CDR2 (germline): GTSNPN, SVGIG (reference sequence). V lost 2 bases, J lost 3 bases, and 5 bases lay in between. This CDR3 has 11 residues.

In its sample, this clonotype was seen a few times. The chain carries TRBV3-1 and TRBJ2-7, with TRBD1 matching over 9 bases. Germline V lookup: CDR1 LGHDT, CDR2 YNNKEL (reference sequence). CDR3 size: 15 residues. After removal of 4 bases from V and 6 bases from J, the junction contained 10 bases not matched to a gene. DNA of the CDR3: TGTGCCAGCAGCCCCCGGGACAGGGAGGAATCCGAGCAGTACTTC. Its protein is CASSPRDREESEQYF.

This clonotype was seen at least ten times. The chain joins TRBV12-3 or TRBV12-4 to TRBJ1-5; the D is unclear. The CDR3 is made up of 11 amino acids. The ends were cut back, 6 bases at V and 9 bases at J, with 9 bases in the middle. CDR3 DNA: TGTGCCAGCAGCTCGGCAGGGCCCCAGCATTTT. Its protein product is CASSSAGPQHF.

This clonotype has just a few counts. The CDR3 loop reads CASSYSTSGRGYSYEQYF. As DNA, the CDR3 is TGTGCCAGCAGTTACTCGACTAGCGGGAGGGGGTACTCCTACGAGCAGTACTTC. The chain is built from TRBV6-2 or TRBV6-3 and TRBJ2-7; 14 nucleotides line up with TRBD2. The CDR3 has 18 residues. Germline CDR1 is MNHEY and CDR2 is SVGEGT. The trim removed 0 bases at V and 0 bases at J, leaving 4 bases unmatched.

Only a few counts were recorded for this clonotype. V and J are TRBV18 and TRBJ2-5; possible D gene TRBD1, 6 bases. CDR3 size: 16 residues. Germline V CDR1 and CDR2: KGHSH, LQKENI. Between the trimmed V and J ends, which lost 0 bases and 1 base, there was a span of 12 bases. The CDR3 DNA is TGTGCCAGCTCACCACCGCAGGGGAGAGTCCAAGAGACCCAGTACTTC. Translating it yields CASSPPQGRVQETQYF.

The V and J genes are TRBV29-1 and TRBJ1-2; D gene ambiguous. Germline-derived CDR1 and CDR2 are SQVTM and ANQGSEA. Between the trimmed V and J ends, which lost 3 bases and 6 bases, there was a span of 8 bases. The CDR3 contains 11 residues. This chain's CDR3 is CSVEGSDGYTF. CDR3 coding DNA: TGCAGCGTTGAGGGGTCCGATGGCTACACCTTC. The complete variable domain, with remaining parts taken from reference TRBV29-1 and TRBJ1-2, reads SAVISQKPSRDICQRGTSLTIQCQVDSQVTMMFWYRQQPGQSLTLIATANQGSEATYESGFVIDKFPISRPNLTFSTLTVSNMSPEDSSIYLCSVEGSDGYTFGSGTRLTVV.

At least ten counts were recorded for this clonotype. The rearrangement joins TRBV11-2 to TRBJ2-5, with D possibly TRBD2 on 6 matching bases. This CDR3 region has 14 residues. Germline CDR1 and CDR2: SGHAT and FQNNGV. V lost 3 bases to trimming and J lost 5 bases, with 13 bases between them. This chain's CDR3 is CASSLGPRGETQYF. The DNA for the CDR3 is TGTGCCAGCAGCTTGGGACCCCGGGGGGAGACCCAGTACTTC.

The chain couples TRBV6-1 to TRBJ2-2; D is ambiguous. Germline V CDR1 and CDR2: MNHNS, SASEGT. There are 14 residues in the CDR3. V was shortened by 9 bases and J by 1 base, with 12 bases between the two germline ends. The CDR3 loop is CASSPPLNTGELFF. Written as DNA, the CDR3 is TGTGCCAGTTCCCCGCCCCTGAACACCGGGGAGCTGTTTTTT.